Below, 4 T cell receptor beta chains from the same sample are listed, as sequenced in a study of blood T cell repertoires in COVID-19. Using immunoSEQ multiplex PCR, the repertoire was profiled, and TCRdb retains in-frame clones only, with some absent. Among some 300,000 clones listed, over 85% were seen once. Material for sequencing was PBMCs or T cells enriched from blood (not recorded which). Receptors were obtained from a woman aged 50 to 60 who had been exposed to COVID-19.

This clone was observed once. This chain connects TRBV2 to TRBJ1-1, with 10 bases lining up with TRBD1. The CDR3 is made up of 14 amino acids. Trimming removed 7 bases from V and 7 bases from J; junction bases left unmatched: 9. The germline CDR1 and CDR2 sequences are SNHLY and FYNNEI. The CDR3 is CASKNDRGRGEAFF. Written as DNA, the CDR3 is TGTGCCAGCAAGAACGACAGGGGGCGCGGTGAAGCTTTCTTT.

J is TRBJ1-2 and V is TRBV5-1; D might be TRBD1 (5 bases). V lost 6 bases and J 4 bases, leaving 16 bases between the germline ends. This CDR3 spans 14 amino acids. Germline-derived CDR1 and CDR2 are SGHRS and YFSETQ. The CDR3 region is CASNLGGASYGYTF. The DNA for the CDR3 is TGCGCCAGCAACCTGGGAGGGGCGAGCTATGGCTACACCTTC.

The chain is built from TRBV5-1 and TRBJ1-3, with 9 bases fitting TRBD1. CDR1 SGHRS and CDR2 YFSETQ come from the germline V gene. The CDR3 has 16 residues. V was clipped by 1 base and J by 2 bases; unmatched bases: 4. The CDR3 bases are TGCGCCAGCAGCTTGAACGACAGGGGGACTGGAAACACCATATATTTT. It translates to CASSLNDRGTGNTIYF.

The chain uses TRBV19 and TRBJ1-5; D is uncertain. The CDR3 loop spans 13 amino acids. Deletions cut 6 bases from V and 4 bases from J, with 10 bases between. Germline-derived CDR1 and CDR2 are LNHDA and SQIVND (reference sequence). For the CDR3, the DNA is TGTGCCAGTAGGCAGGCAGTTAATCAGCCCCAGCATTTT. It translates to CASRQAVNQPQHF.